The 24 T cell receptor beta chains in this list originate from one sample, sequenced in a study of identical twins. Each CDR3 protein gets one entry after TCRdb re-called the 5' RACE reads with MiXCR. The sample includes fewer than 800,000 distinct CDR3 sequences, just over 7% of them seen just once. These same records also appear under a second study, on yellow fever vaccine responses in identical twins.

Sequencing used PBMCs. These receptors were taken from a woman younger than 35 in good health.

This clonotype was recorded a few times. CDR3 sequence reads: CASSYGDSTDTQYF. The CDR3 region has the DNA TGTGCCAGCAGTTACGGGGACTCCACAGATACGCAGTATTTT. The chain links TRBV12-3 or TRBV12-4 to TRBJ2-3, with TRBD2 as a possible D gene (6 bases). The V and J ends lost 4 bases and 2 bases respectively, with 10 bases between them. The CDR3 length is 14 residues.

This clonotype was seen more than once but under ten times. The chain uses TRBV3-1 and TRBJ1-5, with a weak D call TRBD1 (5 bases). With 4 bases removed from V and 8 bases from J, the gap between germline ends came to 12 bases. The CDR3 has 13 amino acids. CDR1 and CDR2 (germline): LGHDT, YNNKEL (reference sequence). Here the CDR3 DNA reads TGTGCCAGCAGCCTCAGGGTCGCGGAGCCCCAGCATTTT. Residues: CASSLRVAEPQHF.

This clonotype was observed a handful of times. This chain links TRBV24-1 with TRBJ1-5; D call uncertain. Trimming left V 2 bases short and J 11 bases short, with 12 bases between. CDR1 and CDR2 (germline): KGHDR, SFDVKD. The CDR3 loop spans 13 amino acids. The CDR3: CATSDSLRGTQHF. The CDR3 DNA is TGTGCCACCAGTGATTCCCTGCGTGGGACCCAGCATTTT.

This clonotype was picked up many times. V is TRBV29-1 and J is TRBJ2-1; TRBD2 aligns across 9 bases. The CDR3 extends over 13 amino acids. Germline loops: CDR1 SQVTM, CDR2 ANQGSEA. The trim removed 5 bases at V and 10 bases at J, leaving 9 bases unmatched. The CDR3 DNA reads as TGCAGCGTTTCTAGCGGGAAGGTGGGGGAGCAGTTCTTC. The encoded protein is CSVSSGKVGEQFF.

The CDR3 DNA follows: TGCAGTGCTAGAGACACTTTTGGCCCTGAAGCTTTCTTT. Translating gives CSARDTFGPEAFF. The gene calls are TRBV20-1 and TRBJ1-1; no reliable D call. CDR3 size: 13 residues. Deletions cut 0 bases from V and 6 bases from J, with 11 bases between. The germline CDR1 and CDR2 sequences are DFQATT and SNEGSKA (reference sequence).

This clonotype was recorded many times. The chain recombines TRBV5-1 with TRBJ2-2; 13 bases are a match to TRBD2. The CDR3 covers 17 residues. The V gene end was trimmed by 0 bases and the J gene end by 6 bases; junction bases not matched to a gene: 5. Germline V CDR1 and CDR2: SGHRS, YFSETQ. This chain's CDR3 is CASSLEVGLAGPGELFF. CDR3 nucleotide sequence: TGCGCCAGCAGCTTGGAGGTGGGACTAGCGGGACCCGGGGAGCTGTTTTTT. The whole variable domain, remainder taken from reference TRBV5-1 and TRBJ2-2, is KAGVTQTPRYLIKTRGQQVTLSCSPISGHRSVSWYQQTPGQGLQFLFEYFSETQRNKGNFPGRFSGRQFSNSRSEMNVSTLELGDSALYLCASSLEVGLAGPGELFFGEGSRLTVL.

The chain combines TRBV9 with TRBJ2-2; D is ambiguous. Trimming stripped 0 bases from V and 3 bases from J, with 6 bases between. The CDR3 has 14 amino acids. The germline gives CDR1 SGDLS, CDR2 YYNGEE. In DNA, the CDR3 is TGTGCCAGCAGCGTAGGATTCTACACCGGGGAGCTGTTTTTT. Its translation is CASSVGFYTGELFF.

There are a few counts of this clonotype. This sequence joins TRBV12-3 or TRBV12-4 and TRBJ2-6; maybe TRBD2 (5 bases). Trimming took 9 bases from V and 2 from J, leaving 20 bases between them. This CDR3 has 17 amino acids. CDR3 sequence reads: CASKSFLGDAGANVLTF. CDR3 coding DNA: TGTGCCAGTAAAAGCTTTTTGGGAGATGCTGGGGCCAACGTCCTGACTTTC.

A few counts support this clonotype. The rearrangement joins TRBV12-3 or TRBV12-4 to TRBJ2-1, with 8 bases aligning to TRBD1. The V gene end was trimmed by 6 bases and the J gene end by 4 bases; junction bases not matched to a gene: 8. The CDR3 is made up of 15 amino acids. The CDR3 nucleotides read TGTGCCAGCAGAGAGACAGGGGTACAATACAATGAGCAGTTCTTC. Translation: CASRETGVQYNEQFF.

This clonotype was observed at least ten times. Relative to the germline gene, one junction end is altered; a read error may explain this. This rearrangement joins TRBV7-9 to TRBJ2-5; D is unclear. Germline V gene data show CDR1 as SEHNR and CDR2 as FQNEAQ (reference sequence). The CDR3 consists of 8 residues. As DNA, the CDR3 is TGTGCCAGCAGCGGCACAGATTTC. Amino acid sequence: CASSGTDF.

This clonotype was observed a handful of times. The chain couples TRBV10-3 to TRBJ2-3; 7 nucleotides agree with TRBD1. Trimming removed 6 bases from V and 2 bases from J; junction bases left unmatched: 5. CDR1 is ENHRY, CDR2 SYGVKD, per germline. The CDR3 contains 14 residues. The CDR3 sequence: CAIRRQGYTDTQYF. DNA for the CDR3: TGTGCCATCAGGAGACAGGGTTACACAGATACGCAGTATTTT.

This clonotype was recorded many times. This chain links TRBV20-1 with TRBJ2-5; the D is unclear. V shed 5 bases and J shed 5 bases, with 18 bases lying between them. This CDR3 is 14 amino acids long. The V gene's germline CDR1 is DFQATT and CDR2 SNEGSKA (reference sequence). The CDR3 region is CSAPDVKGGETQYF. The CDR3 DNA is TGCAGTGCTCCAGATGTAAAGGGTGGCGAGACCCAGTACTTC.

This clonotype was recorded a few times. A much larger clone is a single base away; this may be a read error. The chain carries TRBV6-1 and TRBJ1-2; D is unresolved. This CDR3 comprises 11 residues. CDR1 MNHNS and CDR2 SASEGT come from the germline V gene. Trimming pared 5 bases from V and 4 bases from J, leaving 5 bases between. CDR3 loop: CASSNSYGYTF. Written as DNA, the CDR3 is TGTGCCAGCAGTAACAGCTATGGCTACACCTTC.

This clonotype was recorded at least ten times. The gene calls are TRBV10-3 and TRBJ2-6; D remains ambiguous. The CDR3 is 16 residues long. The germline gives CDR1 ENHRY, CDR2 SYGVKD. The ends were cut back, 0 bases at V and 3 bases at J, with 9 bases in the middle. The CDR3 nucleotides read TGTGCCATCAGTGAGTCGTCTGGGCTTGGGGCCAACGTCCTGACTTTC. Translating gives CAISESSGLGANVLTF.

This clonotype was seen more than once but under ten times. This chain uses TRBV15 with TRBJ2-5, with D possibly being TRBD2 (6 bases). Germline V lookup: CDR1 LNHNV, CDR2 YYDKDF (reference sequence). The germline V and J ends were trimmed by 1 base and 5 bases, with 14 bases remaining between them. This CDR3 spans 15 amino acids. The chain's CDR3 is CATSRVGGSQETQYF. CDR3 DNA sequence: TGTGCCACCAGCAGAGTGGGGGGTTCACAGGAGACCCAGTACTTC. The full variable domain, in which reference TRBV15 and TRBJ2-5 provide the parts outside the CDR3, is DAMVIQNPRYQVTQFGKPVTLSCSQTLNHNVMYWYQQKSSQAPKLLFHYYDKDFNNEADTPDNFQSRRPNTSFCFLDIRSPGLGDTAMYLCATSRVGGSQETQYFGPGTRLLVL.

V is TRBV5-1 and J is TRBJ2-2, with 7 bases fitting TRBD2. CDR3 size: 17 residues. The V gene's germline CDR1 is SGHRS and CDR2 YFSETQ. V was clipped by 0 bases and J by 1 base; unmatched bases: 6. CDR3 coding DNA: TGCGCCAGCAGCTTGGTACGCGGGAGTGGGAACACCGGGGAGCTGTTTTTT. Its protein product is CASSLVRGSGNTGELFF.

There are a few counts of this clonotype. This chain joins TRBV20-1 and TRBJ1-2; weak D call: TRBD1 (5 bases). This CDR3 has 13 amino acids. CDR1 is DFQATT, CDR2 SNEGSKA, per germline (reference sequence). V lost 4 bases and J 8 bases, leaving 17 bases between the germline ends. The CDR3: CSATTGGTNGYTF. The CDR3 DNA reads as TGCAGTGCTACTACTGGGGGGACGAACGGCTACACCTTC.

This clonotype was detected only a few times. V and J are TRBV20-1 and TRBJ2-3, with 12 bases that match TRBD2. The CDR3 has 14 amino acids. Germline CDR1 and CDR2: DFQATT and SNEGSKA (reference sequence). Trimming cost V 2 bases and J 7 bases; bases outside gene matches: 4. The CDR3 loop reads CSARLAGGPNTQYF. CDR3 bases: TGCAGTGCTAGACTAGCGGGAGGGCCAAATACGCAGTATTTT.

This clonotype has at least ten counts. The chain uses TRBV28 and TRBJ2-7; D call uncertain. This CDR3 contains 14 residues. V lost 3 bases, J lost 0 bases, and 9 bases lay in between. Looked up from germline, CDR1 is MDHEN and CDR2 is SYDVKM. In DNA, the CDR3 is TGTGCCAGCAGTTTTAGGTTGAGCTCCTACGAGCAGTACGTC. Translating gives CASSFRLSSYEQYV.

This rearrangement joins TRBV15 to TRBJ2-2, with D perhaps matching TRBD2 (5 bases). From germline, CDR1 is LNHNV and CDR2 YYDKDF (reference sequence). The CDR3 extends over 14 amino acids. Trimming left V 2 bases short and J 7 bases short, with 11 bases between. The CDR3 here is CATSRRRSSGELFF. The CDR3 coding sequence is TGTGCCACCAGCAGAAGGAGGTCGAGCGGGGAGCTGTTTTTT.

The chain uses TRBV21-1 and TRBJ2-7; TRBD1 reflects the table's D call only, with no check against the DNA. TRBV21-1 is a pseudogene. CDR3 size: 18 residues. The CDR3 sequence: CASSKAGGAYRGGYEQYV. The CDR3 nucleotides read TGTGCCAGCAGCAAAGCGGGGGGGGCCTACAGGGGAGGTTACGAGCAGTACGTC.

The genes are TRBV9 and TRBJ2-5; a possible D gene is TRBD1 (6 bases). The CDR3 loop spans 16 amino acids. V lost 5 bases, J lost 4 bases, and 21 bases lay in between. The V gene's germline CDR1 is SGDLS and CDR2 YYNGEE. CDR3 in DNA: TGTGCCAGCAGTGAATACGGGACACCTAAGGGAGAGACCCAGTACTTC. This gives the protein CASSEYGTPKGETQYF.

V is TRBV27 and J is TRBJ2-3; 8 bases fit TRBD1. This CDR3 has 22 amino acids. With 3 bases clipped from V and 6 bases from J, the junction kept 29 bases outside the gene matches. Germline V lookup: CDR1 MNHEY, CDR2 SMNVEV (reference sequence). The DNA for the CDR3 is TGTGCCAGCAGTTTGGACTGGACAGGGATATCCCCCAGGCTGGGGAGGCTGGATACGCAGTATTTT. This sequence encodes CASSLDWTGISPRLGRLDTQYF.

This clonotype was recorded at least ten times. The chain couples TRBV6-1 to TRBJ2-1, with 9 bases that match TRBD2. Losses at the gene ends were 7 bases for V and 1 base for J; bases not matched to a gene: 5. Germline values: CDR1 MNHNS, CDR2 SASEGT. CDR3 length equals 15 residues. Written as DNA, the CDR3 is TGTGCCAGCAATCCTGGACTAGCGTCCTACAATGAGCAGTTCTTC. It is translated as CASNPGLASYNEQFF.